The entry below gives a single TCR beta chain sequence along with its context. The table came from immunoSEQ multiplex PCR; TCRdb's copy has only in-frame clones and leaves some out. The table has about 190,000 clones, around 77% seen once. J lost 4 bases, V lost 4 bases, and 6 bases had no gene match. CDR3 length: 16 residues. Germline V gene sequence: CDR1 SGHRS, CDR2 YFSETQ. These data belong to a study of blood T cell repertoires in COVID-19. About the study: The United States, Italy and Spain were the sources of the acute and convalescent COVID-19 samples. PBMCs, B-cell-depleted T cells, or T cells were the source of the cDNA or gDNA that made up the material.

The receptor comes from a man in his sixties with active or convalescent COVID-19. The chain combines TRBV5-1 with TRBJ2-5, with 14 bases that match TRBD2. The sample was peripheral blood. The CDR3 region has the DNA TGCGCCAGCAGCCCGGGGACTAGCGGGAGTGGAGAGACCCAGTACTTC. Translation gives CASSPGTSGSGETQYF.